What follows are 17 T cell receptor beta chains derived from one specimen sequenced in a study of shared clonotypes between healthy human individuals. Assay: immunoSEQ multiplex PCR; the TCRdb copy retains only in-frame clones and omits some. The table records about 1.1 million clones, more than 75% of them present only once. Sequenced material: memory CD4+ T cells from PBMCs. Subset meaning: CD45RA-negative fraction. The receptors here all came from a man younger than 30 in good health. Some clones in this sample may be carry-over from other donors' samples.

This chain links TRBV25-1 with TRBJ2-7; D perhaps matches TRBD1 (6 bases). The germline gives CDR1 MGHDK, CDR2 SYGVNS. V was shortened by 4 bases and J by 2 bases, with 12 bases between the two germline ends. CDR3 size: 14 residues. The CDR3 sequence is CASSGQEPTYEQYF. DNA of the CDR3: TGTGCCAGCAGTGGACAGGAACCTACCTACGAGCAGTACTTC.

This clone was picked up many times. The chain links TRBV27 to TRBJ1-2; 7 bases fit TRBD1. Per germline, CDR1 MNHEY and CDR2 SMNVEV (reference sequence). The CDR3 is made up of 17 amino acids. V shed 0 bases and J 3 bases; nucleotides not matched to a gene: 10. CDR3 sequence reads: CASSLSALTGQHYGYTF. The CDR3, as DNA: TGTGCCAGCAGTTTATCAGCTCTCACGGGACAGCACTATGGCTACACCTTC.

This clone showed up just once. This chain connects TRBV7-8 to TRBJ2-1; 14 nucleotides agree with TRBD2. CDR1 is SGHVS and CDR2 is FQNEAQ in the germline V gene. The CDR3 runs to 18 residues. J lost 6 bases, V lost 1 base, and 8 bases had no gene match. CDR3 DNA: TGTGCCAGCAGCTTAGTTCGACTAGCGGGAGGGTTCGTCAATGAGCAGTTCTTC. Protein: CASSLVRLAGGFVNEQFF.

V is TRBV28 and J is TRBJ1-2; 8 nucleotides line up with TRBD1. CDR1 MDHEN and CDR2 SYDVKM come from the germline V gene. Trimming cost V 3 bases and J 3 bases; bases outside gene matches: 9. The CDR3 covers 16 residues. As DNA, the CDR3 is TGTGCCAGCAGTTTGGCATTCAGACAGGGGTACTATGGCTACACCTTC. It translates to CASSLAFRQGYYGYTF.

This clone has just one count. The chain carries TRBV25-1 and TRBJ2-7, with a possible D match to TRBD2 (6 bases). V shed 7 bases and J shed 0 bases, with 13 bases lying between them. Germline-derived CDR1 and CDR2 are MGHDK and SYGVNS. The CDR3 runs 14 residues. Here the CDR3 DNA reads TGTGCCAGCAAGAGGGACTCCGGCTCCTACGAGCAGTACTTC. It translates to CASKRDSGSYEQYF.

The genes are TRBV5-1 and TRBJ2-1, with D possibly being TRBD2 (5 bases). Trimming cost V 5 bases and J 0 bases, with 6 bases left between them. Germline values: CDR1 SGHRS, CDR2 YFSETQ. This CDR3 spans 13 amino acids. The CDR3 here is CASRGSSYNEQFF. The CDR3 DNA sequence: TGCGCCAGCAGAGGGAGCTCCTACAATGAGCAGTTCTTC.

The chain links TRBV18 to TRBJ2-7; D is possibly TRBD1 or TRBD2 (5 bases each). Trimming took 2 bases from V and 6 from J, leaving 20 bases between them. The germline V gene encodes CDR1 KGHSH and CDR2 LQKENI. There are 16 residues in the CDR3. In DNA, the CDR3 is TGTGCCAGCTCACCAAACACCCCGGGACCCTCTACCGAGCAGTACTTC. This gives the protein CASSPNTPGPSTEQYF.

Concerning this clone: The sample contains more than one DNA sequence encoding this CDR3. This chain links TRBV5-1 with TRBJ1-5; a weak D match, TRBD1 (5 bases). Trimming removed 0 bases from V and 5 bases from J, with 6 bases in between. The CDR3 consists of 13 residues. Germline-derived CDR1 and CDR2 are SGHRS and YFSETQ. The CDR3: CASSLGGDQPQHF. CDR3 DNA sequence: TGCGCCAGCAGCTTGGGGGGGGATCAGCCCCAGCATTTT.

The V and J genes are TRBV7-2 and TRBJ2-5; D unclear. The CDR3 loop spans 14 amino acids. The V and J ends lost 3 bases and 3 bases respectively, with 11 bases between them. Germline V gives CDR1 SGHTA, CDR2 FQGNSA. The CDR3 DNA sequence: TGTGCCAGCAGCTTTGGTAATTCCGAAGAGACCCAGTACTTC. Amino acids: CASSFGNSEETQYF.

CDR3 in amino acids: CASSPGTDTQYF. CDR3 in DNA: TGTGCCAGCAGCCCAGGCACAGATACGCAGTATTTT. The chain has TRBV4-2 and TRBJ2-3; D gene ambiguous. V gave up 4 bases and J gave up 1 base, with 3 bases separating them. The CDR3 is 12 residues long. From germline, CDR1 is LGHNA and CDR2 YNFKEQ.

This sequence joins TRBV7-9 and TRBJ2-5; D gene unclear. The CDR3 is made up of 13 amino acids. With 7 bases removed from V and 5 bases from J, the gap between germline ends came to 14 bases. Germline V lookup: CDR1 SEHNR, CDR2 FQNEAQ (reference sequence). In DNA form, the CDR3 reads TGTGCCAGCACCGCCACCGGAACGGAGACCCAGTACTTC. Protein sequence: CASTATGTETQYF.

The chain is built from TRBV29-1 and TRBJ1-5; 7 bases fit TRBD1. CDR1 and CDR2 (germline): SQVTM, ANQGSEA. V was pared by 2 bases and J by 6 bases, with 7 bases of the junction left unmatched. This CDR3 is 14 amino acids long. CDR3 region: CSVEIGSGGQPQHF. Written as DNA, the CDR3 is TGCAGCGTTGAAATCGGGTCAGGGGGTCAGCCCCAGCATTTT.

This clone was found a few times. The V gene is TRBV14, the J gene TRBJ2-3, with D hard to call. The ends were cut back, 2 bases at V and 6 bases at J, with 12 bases in the middle. The CDR3 is 14 amino acids. Per the germline V gene, CDR1 is SGHDN and CDR2 is FVKESK. CDR3 nucleotides: TGTGCCAGCAGCCAAAGAAGGCTTGGGGATACGCAGTATTTT. Amino acids: CASSQRRLGDTQYF.

This clone was observed a few times. This chain uses TRBV14 with TRBJ2-5; D uncertain. In germline, CDR1 is SGHDN, CDR2 FVKESK. The CDR3 is made up of 12 amino acids. The V end was cut by 4 bases, the J end by 0 bases, with 3 bases between. The CDR3 region has the DNA TGTGCCAGCAGCCCGTACCAAGAGACCCAGTACTTC. Its protein product is CASSPYQETQYF. Drawing the rest from reference TRBV14 and TRBJ2-5, the complete variable domain is EAGVTQFPSHSVIEKGQTVTLRCDPISGHDNLYWYRRVMGKEIKFLLHFVKESKQDESGMPNNRFLAERTGGTYSTLKVQPAELEDSGVYFCASSPYQETQYFGPGTRLLVL.

This clone was seen a few times. This sequence joins TRBV10-3 and TRBJ1-1, with 8 bases lining up with TRBD1. This CDR3 has 15 residues. Trimming at V came to 7 bases and at J to 4 bases, leaving 11 bases not matched to a gene. CDR1 is ENHRY and CDR2 is SYGVKD in the germline V gene. CDR3 DNA sequence: TGTGCCATCAACGCCGGACAGGGCGAGGCCACTGAAGCTTTCTTT. Translating it yields CAINAGQGEATEAFF.

The J gene is TRBJ1-1, the V gene TRBV29-1; 7 bases align to TRBD1. This CDR3 region has 13 residues. Germline CDR1 reads SQVTM; CDR2 reads ANQGSEA. Trimming took 2 bases from V and 8 from J; bases not matched to a gene: 8. CDR3 DNA: TGCAGCGTTGAACAGGGGGAGAAGGCGGAAGCTTTCTTT. Protein product: CSVEQGEKAEAFF.

Only one count was recorded for this clone. Other nucleotide sequences from this sample produce the same CDR3. V and J are TRBV5-1 and TRBJ2-3; 8 nucleotides match TRBD1. Trimming took 3 bases from V and 2 from J; bases not matched to a gene: 2. The germline gives CDR1 SGHRS, CDR2 YFSETQ. The CDR3 is 14 amino acids. The CDR3 spells CASSSQGATDTQYF. The CDR3 DNA reads TGCGCCAGCAGCTCCCAGGGGGCCACAGATACGCAGTATTTT.